This T cell receptor beta chain was captured in a study of blood T cell repertoires in COVID-19 (dated by TCRdb to the early 2020s). Describing the broader study: Collaborator samples came from the United States, Italy and Spain and covered acute and convalescent phases of COVID-19. The material from the prospective study consisted of cDNA or gDNA derived from T cells, B-cell-depleted T cells, or PBMCs. The dataset comprised deeply sampled blood TCRbeta repertoires from subjects exposed to, actively infected with, or recovered from COVID-19. The repertoires were released in a freely available public database meant as a resource for research on the immune response to SARS-CoV-2. The samples were drawn from the first 160 participants of the ongoing ImmuneRACE study and from some 1,300 subjects provided by 6 global collaborators. Nearly every sample came with metadata listing a de-identified subject ID, COVID-19 status, age in years and sex. Where available, HLA class I and class II types were obtained from metadata supplied by the sample provider rather than from assay-based typing. Summary of the overall study and its limitations: The quantity of clinical and demographic metadata differed by source and by participant and was supplied without curation.

Enrolling through a virtual design, the prospective study's participants ranged in age from roughly 18 to 90 years and lived across 24 United States geographic areas. To assign participants to cohorts, the prospective study relied on clinical history that participants themselves reported in a screening survey and a study questionnaire. Recovered participants in ImmuneRACE Cohort 3 were defined by two consecutive negative NP/OP PCR tests, clearance by a healthcare professional, or resolution of symptoms. Mobile phlebotomists in the prospective study collected whole blood, serum and a nasopharyngeal or oropharyngeal swab from every participant. Additional blood draws and questionnaires over an approximately 2-month period could optionally be provided by prospective study participants. Prospective study blood samples were shipped either frozen or at room temperature before DNA extraction. This clone was found a few times. No cognate antigen has been identified for it. Sequence at one end of the junction differs from germline and may be a read error.

TCRbeta CDR3 regions were amplified from genomic DNA by means of the immunoSEQ Assay, a bias-controlled multiplex PCR. As for the original processing: Nucleated cell counts per sample were estimated from amplification of reference gene primers within the assay. To quantify the absolute abundance of each unique TCRbeta CDR3 rearrangement, sequence reads were collapsed and filtered. For each sample, productive Simpson clonality was calculated as the square root of Simpson's diversity index across productive rearrangements. In its TCRdb copy, this immuneACCESS table keeps in-frame sequences only and misses some clones. Where compared with another copy, unresolved V genes explain less than half of these, and the others have no known cause. V, J and clone size derive from that table, while D and trimming were established from the DNA sequence. Here the sample has approximately 260,000 clones; around nine tenths occur a single time. The biggest ten clones account for 1.9% of the sample.

Reading from cysteine to phenylalanine, the CDR3 counts 12 amino acids. The only DNA kept is the CDR3, 36 bases in frame from the first base. Looking up the germline V gene yields CDR1 SQVTM and CDR2 ANQGSEA. The source material was PBMCs or T cells enriched from blood (not recorded which). This TCR was recovered from a woman aged 60-75 years who had recovered from COVID-19. Rearrangement joined TRBV29-1 to TRBJ2-3; the D gene is not confidently resolved. The DNA reads TGCAGTGTTGGGCACACGCGGGATACGCAGTATTTT. This gives the protein CSVGHTRDTQYF.